Following are 12 T cell receptor beta chains from one sample sequenced in a study of blood T cell repertoires in COVID-19. TCRdb's table, derived via immunoSEQ multiplex PCR, lists solely in-frame clones and lacks some. The sample holds 250,000 to 350,000 clones, around 86% seen once. Sample: peripheral blood. The receptors originated from a woman in her thirties who had recovered from COVID-19.

This rearrangement joins TRBV5-1 to TRBJ2-7; D is possibly TRBD2 (5 bases). CDR1 and CDR2 (germline): SGHRS, YFSETQ. CDR3 length equals 13 residues. V was pared by 1 base and J by 2 bases, with 7 bases between. CDR3 nucleotide sequence: TGCGCCAGCAGCTTGAGAGGGACCTACGAGCAGTACTTC. Translating gives CASSLRGTYEQYF.

This clone occurred once. This chain links TRBV11-2 with TRBJ2-1; TRBD2 matches 7 bases. In germline, CDR1 is SGHAT, CDR2 FQNNGV. CDR3 size: 17 residues. With V trimmed by 1 base and J by 7 bases, 13 bases remained unmatched. CDR3 nucleotide sequence: TGTGCCAGCAGCTTAGGAATTTTGGGGAGGGTTGCGAATGAGCAGTTCTTC. This translates into CASSLGILGRVANEQFF.

The V call is TRBV7-2, the J call TRBJ1-1; D gene unclear. V was pared by 1 base and J by 3 bases, with 12 bases between. The germline gives CDR1 SGHTA, CDR2 FQGNSA. The CDR3 has 15 residues. CDR3 amino acids: CASSLVRLEDTEAFF. The CDR3 DNA sequence: TGTGCCAGCAGCTTAGTCAGGTTGGAGGACACTGAAGCTTTCTTT.

This clone showed up just once. The rearrangement links TRBV6-5 to TRBJ1-1; 7 positions agree with TRBD1. CDR1 and CDR2 from the germline V gene are MNHEY and SVGAGI. V was clipped by 6 bases and J by 8 bases; unmatched bases: 6. The CDR3 loop spans 12 amino acids. The CDR3 nucleotides read TGTGCCAGCAGGACAGGGACCTTGGAAGCTTTCTTT. Amino acids: CASRTGTLEAFF.

The V call is TRBV29-1, the J call TRBJ2-1; D gene unclear. The germline CDR1 and CDR2 sequences are SQVTM and ANQGSEA. The CDR3 loop spans 11 amino acids. Trimming pared 2 bases from V and 9 bases from J, leaving 8 bases between. CDR3 nucleotide sequence: TGCAGCGTTGAATCTGTAGCTGAGCAGTTCTTC. This encodes CSVESVAEQFF.

The V and J genes are TRBV27 and TRBJ2-1; TRBD2 aligns across 11 bases. The CDR3 consists of 15 residues. The J segment lost 8 bases and the V segment lost 6 bases, leaving 9 bases of the junction unmatched. Per the germline V gene, CDR1 is MNHEY and CDR2 is SMNVEV (reference sequence). The CDR3 DNA follows: TGTGCCAGCAGAGACTTAGCGGGGGGGCGTCATGAGCAGTTCTTC. Amino acids: CASRDLAGGRHEQFF.

The chain carries TRBV6-5 and TRBJ1-5, with unresolved D. The germline gives CDR1 MNHEY, CDR2 SVGAGI. Trimming removed 7 bases from V and 0 bases from J, with 7 bases in between. The CDR3 covers 13 residues. In DNA form, the CDR3 reads TGTGCCAGCAATCGGGGTAGCAATCAGCCCCAGCATTTT. The encoded protein is CASNRGSNQPQHF.

The CDR3 here is CASSYWSTGGLYGYTF. CDR3 bases: TGTGCCAGCAGTTACTGGTCAACAGGGGGGCTCTATGGCTACACCTTC. The chain joins TRBV6-6 to TRBJ1-2, with 8 bases aligning to TRBD1. The CDR3 runs to 16 residues. Germline V gene sequence: CDR1 MNHNY, CDR2 SVGAGI (reference sequence). J was trimmed by 4 bases and V by 1 base; bases with no gene match: 8.

This clone showed up just once. The rearrangement uses TRBV2 and TRBJ1-4; 8 nucleotides agree with TRBD1. V lost 2 bases to trimming and J lost 8 bases; unmatched junction nucleotides: 16. This CDR3 region has 18 residues. Germline V gives CDR1 SNHLY, CDR2 FYNNEI. The CDR3 here is CASSESGQGQGVKEKLFF. In nucleotides, the CDR3 is TGTGCCAGCAGTGAATCAGGACAGGGACAAGGGGTAAAAGAAAAACTGTTTTTT.

This chain connects TRBV3-1 (or the pseudogene TRBV3-2) to TRBJ2-7; 8 bases are shared with TRBD1. The ends lost 5 bases at V and 4 bases at J; junction bases unmatched: 7. CDR1 is LGHDT and CDR2 is YNNKEL in the germline V gene (reference sequence). The CDR3 runs to 14 residues. The CDR3 here is CASSTTGVRYEQYF. Here the CDR3 DNA reads TGTGCCAGCAGCACGACAGGGGTAAGGTACGAGCAGTACTTC.

The chain links TRBV9 to TRBJ1-1, with a tentative D call TRBD1 (5 bases). The CDR3 is made up of 16 amino acids. Germline V gene data show CDR1 as SGDLS and CDR2 as YYNGEE. V lost 3 bases and J 2 bases, leaving 17 bases between the germline ends. The CDR3 reads CASSANPTEINTEAFF. CDR3 sequence (DNA): TGTGCCAGCAGCGCGAACCCGACAGAAATTAACACTGAAGCTTTCTTT.

V is TRBV10-3 and J is TRBJ2-5, with 10 bases matching TRBD1. The length of the CDR3 is 15 residues. V was pared by 2 bases and J by 5 bases, with 5 bases of the junction left unmatched. Per germline, CDR1 ENHRY and CDR2 SYGVKD. CDR3 amino acids: CAISEGTGAMETQYF. The CDR3 bases are TGTGCCATCAGTGAGGGGACAGGGGCGATGGAGACCCAGTACTTC.